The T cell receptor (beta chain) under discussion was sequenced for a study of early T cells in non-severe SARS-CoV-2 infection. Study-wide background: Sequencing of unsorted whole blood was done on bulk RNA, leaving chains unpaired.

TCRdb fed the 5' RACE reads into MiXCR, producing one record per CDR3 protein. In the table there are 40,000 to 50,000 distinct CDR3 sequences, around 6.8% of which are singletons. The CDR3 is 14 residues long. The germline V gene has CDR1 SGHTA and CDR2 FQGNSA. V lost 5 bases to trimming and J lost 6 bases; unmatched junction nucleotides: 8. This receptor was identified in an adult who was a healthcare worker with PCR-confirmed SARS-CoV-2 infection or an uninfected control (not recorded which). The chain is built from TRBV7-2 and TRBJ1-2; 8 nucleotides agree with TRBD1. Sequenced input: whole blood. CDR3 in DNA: TGTGCCAGCAGCATATCGACAGGGGCCCATGGCTACACCTTC. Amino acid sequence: CASSISTGAHGYTF.